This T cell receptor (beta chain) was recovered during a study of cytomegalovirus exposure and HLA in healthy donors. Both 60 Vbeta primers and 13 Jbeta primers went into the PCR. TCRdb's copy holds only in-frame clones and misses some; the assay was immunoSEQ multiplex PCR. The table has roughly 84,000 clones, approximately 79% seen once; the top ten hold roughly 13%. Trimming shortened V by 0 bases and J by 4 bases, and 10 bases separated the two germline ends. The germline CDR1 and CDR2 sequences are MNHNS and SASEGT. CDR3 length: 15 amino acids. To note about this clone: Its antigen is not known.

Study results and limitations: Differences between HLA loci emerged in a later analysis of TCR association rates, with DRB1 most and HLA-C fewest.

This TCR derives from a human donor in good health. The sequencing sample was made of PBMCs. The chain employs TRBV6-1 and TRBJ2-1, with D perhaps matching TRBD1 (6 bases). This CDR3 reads CASSEALGTYNEQFF. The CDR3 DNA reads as TGTGCCAGCAGTGAAGCGCTGGGGACATACAATGAGCAGTTCTTC.